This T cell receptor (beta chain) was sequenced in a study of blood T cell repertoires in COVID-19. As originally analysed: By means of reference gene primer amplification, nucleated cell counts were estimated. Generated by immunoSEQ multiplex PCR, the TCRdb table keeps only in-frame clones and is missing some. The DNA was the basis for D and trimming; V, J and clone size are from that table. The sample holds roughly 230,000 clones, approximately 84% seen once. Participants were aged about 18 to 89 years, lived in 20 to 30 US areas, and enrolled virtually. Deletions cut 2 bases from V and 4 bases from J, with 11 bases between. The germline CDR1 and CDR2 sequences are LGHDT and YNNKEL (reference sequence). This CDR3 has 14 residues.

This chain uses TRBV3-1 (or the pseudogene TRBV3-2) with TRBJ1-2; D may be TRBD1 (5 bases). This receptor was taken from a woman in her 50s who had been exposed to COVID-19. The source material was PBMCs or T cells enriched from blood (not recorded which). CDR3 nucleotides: TGTGCCAGCAGCCAAACCCAGGGAACCTATGGCTACACCTTC. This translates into CASSQTQGTYGYTF.